Reported below is one T cell receptor beta chain. Germline values: CDR1 SNHLY, CDR2 FYNNEI. This CDR3 has 14 residues. J was trimmed by 14 bases and V by 4 bases; bases with no gene match: 12. This entry comes from a study of blood T cell repertoires in COVID-19. On the study more broadly: Italy, Spain and the United States were the sources of the convalescent and acute COVID-19 samples. The cDNA or gDNA used as material had been derived from T cells, B-cell-depleted T cells, or PBMCs.

Per the authors' pipeline: Estimates of nucleated cell counts were drawn from the amplification of reference gene primers. Assay: immunoSEQ multiplex PCR; the TCRdb copy retains only in-frame clones and omits some. V, J and clone size derive from that table, while D and trimming were established from the DNA sequence. The sample gives some 490,000 clones, 70% to 90% of which show up once; approximately 2.9% is in the top ten. The chain joins TRBV2 to TRBJ2-5; 11 nucleotides match TRBD1. The sample comprised peripheral blood. This TCR derives from a human donor in a cohort sampled during active COVID-19. CDR3 amino acids: CASSVRTGGNRAYF. Written as DNA, the CDR3 is TGTGCCAGCAGTGTCCGGACAGGGGGCAATAGGGCCTACTTC.